These T cell receptor beta chains were read from a single sample in a study of CD8+ T cells in alopecia areata. Only in-frame clones appear in the TCRdb table, and some are missing; sequencing was by immunoSEQ multiplex PCR. Of more than 200,000 clones listed, 65% to 70% were seen once; the top ten hold approximately 1.2%. The material sequenced was CD4+ T cells sorted from blood, taken at week 0. Every receptor here comes from a human donor with alopecia areata. CDR3s include the opening cysteine and the closing phenylalanine or tryptophan. A D gene is named only where the DNA matches it firmly. Clone size is not always given. Where it is, it says once, few, many or a class for expanded clones.

cdr3_aa cdr3_nt j_call d_call clone_size v_call
CASSSQVGVEQYF TGTGCCAGCAGCTCCCAGGTTGGGGTCGAGCAGTACTTC TRBJ2-7 - - TRBV7-6
CASSQSLDSYGYTF TGTGCCAGCAGCCAATCCCTGGACAGCTATGGCTACACCTTC TRBJ1-2 - - TRBV16
CASSSDPHTDTQYF TGTGCCAGCAGCTCGGACCCTCACACAGATACGCAGTATTTT TRBJ2-3 - - TRBV7-3
CAISSTGTEAFF TGTGCCATCAGTTCCACGGGCACTGAAGCTTTCTTT TRBJ1-1 - few TRBV10-3
CSVERRGSSYEQYF TGCAGCGTTGAACGTAGGGGCAGCTCCTACGAGCAGTACTTC TRBJ2-7 - - TRBV29-1
CASSETGTGVNEQFF TGCGCCAGCAGCGAAACCGGGACAGGAGTTAATGAGCAGTTCTTC TRBJ2-1 TRBD1 few TRBV5-1
CASSFWDRTEETQYF TGTGCCAGCAGCTTTTGGGACAGAACGGAAGAGACCCAGTACTTC TRBJ2-5 TRBD1 - TRBV5-4
CASSLGVQNTGELFF TGCGCCAGCAGCTTGGGGGTACAAAACACCGGGGAGCTGTTTTTT TRBJ2-2 - - TRBV5-1
CASSAYRANTEAFF TGTGCCAGTAGTGCATACAGGGCGAACACTGAAGCTTTCTTT TRBJ1-1 - - TRBV19
CSVEAAGPGTDTQYF TGCAGCGTTGAAGCAGCGGGCCCCGGAACAGATACGCAGTATTTT TRBJ2-3 - - TRBV29-1
CASREGANVLTF TGTGCCAGCAGGGAGGGGGCCAACGTCCTGACTTTC TRBJ2-6 - - TRBV6-5
CASSWTSTGELFF TGTGCCAGCAGCTGGACCTCCACCGGGGAGCTGTTTTTT TRBJ2-2 - - TRBV5-4
CAWSGGRDTEAFF TGTGCCTGGAGTGGGGGCAGAGACACTGAAGCTTTCTTT TRBJ1-1 - - TRBV30
CAWSVGFNYEQYF TGTGCCTGGAGTGTCGGTTTCAACTACGAGCAGTACTTC TRBJ2-7 - - TRBV30
CASSEGGNTEAFF TGTGCCAGCAGTGAAGGGGGGAACACTGAAGCTTTCTTT TRBJ1-1 - - TRBV2
CASIGQGESNQPQHF TGTGCCAGTATCGGACAGGGTGAGAGCAATCAGCCCCAGCATTTT TRBJ1-5 TRBD1 - TRBV19
CAWSVMGNYGYTF TGTGCCTGGAGTGTAATGGGAAACTATGGCTACACCTTC TRBJ1-2 - - TRBV30
CASSRGRLAGPETQYF TGTGCCAGCAGCCGGGGGCGACTAGCGGGTCCGGAGACCCAGTACTTC TRBJ2-5 TRBD2 many TRBV7-8
CAWSGITHIPGTGYYEQYF TGTGCCTGGAGTGGAATCACACATATTCCCGGGACAGGGTACTACGAGCAGTACTTC TRBJ2-7 TRBD1 - TRBV30
CASSLVTGASGANVLTF TGCGCCAGCAGCCTCGTGACAGGGGCTTCTGGGGCCAACGTCCTGACTTTC TRBJ2-6 TRBD1 - TRBV4-1
CASSTAAVYEQYF TGTGCCAGCAGCACGGCGGCGGTATACGAGCAGTACTTC TRBJ2-7 - - TRBV6-1
CAWRGGTYNSPLHF TGTGCCTGGAGAGGAGGGACCTATAATTCACCCCTCCACTTT TRBJ1-6 - - TRBV30
CAWDGGNYEQYF TGTGCCTGGGATGGGGGAAACTACGAGCAGTACTTC TRBJ2-7 - - TRBV30
CAWSVKGLGYNEQFF TGTGCCTGGAGTGTGAAGGGCCTGGGATACAATGAGCAGTTCTTC TRBJ2-1 - - TRBV30
CASRPGRTDTQYF TGTGCCAGCAGGCCGGGTAGGACAGATACGCAGTATTTT TRBJ2-3 - - TRBV2
CAWSQRAANYGYTF TGTGCCTGGAGTCAGCGGGCAGCTAACTATGGCTACACCTTC TRBJ1-2 - - TRBV30